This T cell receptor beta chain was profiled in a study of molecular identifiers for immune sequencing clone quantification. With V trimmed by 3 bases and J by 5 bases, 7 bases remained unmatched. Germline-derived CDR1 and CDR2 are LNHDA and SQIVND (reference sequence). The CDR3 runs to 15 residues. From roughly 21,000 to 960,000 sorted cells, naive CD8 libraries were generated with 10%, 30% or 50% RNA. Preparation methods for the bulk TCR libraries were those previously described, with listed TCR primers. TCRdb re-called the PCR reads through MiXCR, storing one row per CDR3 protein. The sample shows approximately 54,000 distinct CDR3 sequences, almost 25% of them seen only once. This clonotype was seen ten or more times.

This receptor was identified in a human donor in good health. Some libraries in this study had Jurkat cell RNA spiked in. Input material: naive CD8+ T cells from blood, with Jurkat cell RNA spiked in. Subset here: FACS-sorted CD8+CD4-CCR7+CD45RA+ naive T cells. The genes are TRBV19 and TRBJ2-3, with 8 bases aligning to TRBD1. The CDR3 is CASSIDRGQGDTQYF. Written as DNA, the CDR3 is TGTGCCAGTAGTATCGACAGGGGCCAGGGAGATACGCAGTATTTT.